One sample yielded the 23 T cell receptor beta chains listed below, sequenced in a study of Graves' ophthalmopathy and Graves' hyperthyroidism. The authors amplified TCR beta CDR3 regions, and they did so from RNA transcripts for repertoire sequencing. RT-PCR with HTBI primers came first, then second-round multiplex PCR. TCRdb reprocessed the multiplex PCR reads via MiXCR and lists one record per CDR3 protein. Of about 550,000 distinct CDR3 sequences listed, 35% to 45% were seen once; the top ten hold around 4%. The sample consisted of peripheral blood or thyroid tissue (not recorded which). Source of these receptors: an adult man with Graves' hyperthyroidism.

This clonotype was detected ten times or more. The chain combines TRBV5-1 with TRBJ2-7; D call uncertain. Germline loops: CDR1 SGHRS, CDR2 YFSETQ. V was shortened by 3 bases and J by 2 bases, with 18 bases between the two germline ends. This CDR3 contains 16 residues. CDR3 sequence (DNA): TGCGCCAGCAGCTCTGTGCCTCAGAGACGAGCCTACGAGCAGTACTTC. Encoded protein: CASSSVPQRRAYEQYF.

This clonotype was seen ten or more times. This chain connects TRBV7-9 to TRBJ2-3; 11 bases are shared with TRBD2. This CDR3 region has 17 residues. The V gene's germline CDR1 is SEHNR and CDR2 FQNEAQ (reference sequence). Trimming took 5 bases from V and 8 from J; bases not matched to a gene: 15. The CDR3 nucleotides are TGTGCCAGCAGCCCCGAGGTGACTAGCGGGGTGGGCGGTACGCAGTATTTT. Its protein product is CASSPEVTSGVGGTQYF.

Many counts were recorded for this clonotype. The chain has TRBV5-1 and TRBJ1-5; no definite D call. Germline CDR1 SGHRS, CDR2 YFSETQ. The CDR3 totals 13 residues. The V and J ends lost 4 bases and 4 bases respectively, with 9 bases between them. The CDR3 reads CASSADVNQPQHF. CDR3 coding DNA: TGCGCCAGCAGCGCGGACGTGAATCAGCCCCAGCATTTT.

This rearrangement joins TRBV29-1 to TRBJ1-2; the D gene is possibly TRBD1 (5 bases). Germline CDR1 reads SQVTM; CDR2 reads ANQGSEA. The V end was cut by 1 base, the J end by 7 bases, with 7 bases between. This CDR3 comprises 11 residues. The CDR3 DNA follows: TGCAGCGTTGAAGGGGGCGGTGGCTACACCTTC. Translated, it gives CSVEGGGGYTF. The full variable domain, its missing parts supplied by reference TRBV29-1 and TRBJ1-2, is SAVISQKPSRDICQRGTSLTIQCQVDSQVTMMFWYRQQPGQSLTLIATANQGSEATYESGFVIDKFPISRPNLTFSTLTVSNMSPEDSSIYLCSVEGGGGYTFGSGTRLTVV.

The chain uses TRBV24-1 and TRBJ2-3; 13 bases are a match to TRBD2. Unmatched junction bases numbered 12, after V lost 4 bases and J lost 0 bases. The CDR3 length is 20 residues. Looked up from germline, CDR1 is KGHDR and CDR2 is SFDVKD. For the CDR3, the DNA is TGTGCCACCAGTGACGGACTAGCGGGAGAGGGGATATATAGCACAGATACGCAGTATTTT. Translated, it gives CATSDGLAGEGIYSTDTQYF.

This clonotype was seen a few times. DNA for the CDR3: TGTGCCAGCAGTCTAGGGACATGGGGCTACGAGCAGTACTTC. Translating gives CASSLGTWGYEQYF. The chain joins TRBV27 to TRBJ2-7, with D possibly TRBD1 on 6 matching bases. Trimming left V 5 bases short and J 3 bases short, with 14 bases between. CDR1 and CDR2 from the germline V gene are MNHEY and SMNVEV (reference sequence). CDR3 length equals 14 residues.

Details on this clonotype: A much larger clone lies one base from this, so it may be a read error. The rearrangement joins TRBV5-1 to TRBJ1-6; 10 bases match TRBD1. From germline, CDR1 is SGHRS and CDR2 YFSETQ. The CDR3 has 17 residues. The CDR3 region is CASSEGQGSSYNPPLHF. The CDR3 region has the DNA TGCGCCAGCAGCGAGGGACAGGGGAGCTCCTATAATCCACCCCTCCACTTT.

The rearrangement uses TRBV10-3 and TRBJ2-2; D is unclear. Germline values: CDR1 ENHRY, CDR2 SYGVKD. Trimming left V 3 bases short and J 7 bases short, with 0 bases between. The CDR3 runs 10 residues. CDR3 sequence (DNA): TGTGCCATCAGTGACGGGGAGCTGTTTTTT. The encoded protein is CAISDGELFF.

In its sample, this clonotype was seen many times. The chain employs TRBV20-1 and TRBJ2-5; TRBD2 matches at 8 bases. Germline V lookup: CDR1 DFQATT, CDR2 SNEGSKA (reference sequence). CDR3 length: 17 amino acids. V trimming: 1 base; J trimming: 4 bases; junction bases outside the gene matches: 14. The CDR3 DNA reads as TGCAGTGCTAGAGCTCCGTCAGCCCGGGGGGGGGTAGAGACCCAGTACTTC. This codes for CSARAPSARGGVETQYF.

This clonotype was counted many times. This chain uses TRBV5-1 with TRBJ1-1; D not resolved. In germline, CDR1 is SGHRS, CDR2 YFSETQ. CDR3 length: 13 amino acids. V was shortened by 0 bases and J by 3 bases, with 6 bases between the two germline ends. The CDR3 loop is CASSLAPHTEAFF. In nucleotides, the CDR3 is TGCGCCAGCAGCTTGGCCCCTCACACTGAAGCTTTCTTT.

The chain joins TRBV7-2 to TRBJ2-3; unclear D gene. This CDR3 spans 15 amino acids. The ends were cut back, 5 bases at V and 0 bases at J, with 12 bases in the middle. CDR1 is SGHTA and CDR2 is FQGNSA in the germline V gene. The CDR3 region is CASSRLGTSTDTQYF. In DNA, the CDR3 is TGTGCCAGCAGCAGACTGGGAACTAGCACAGATACGCAGTATTTT.

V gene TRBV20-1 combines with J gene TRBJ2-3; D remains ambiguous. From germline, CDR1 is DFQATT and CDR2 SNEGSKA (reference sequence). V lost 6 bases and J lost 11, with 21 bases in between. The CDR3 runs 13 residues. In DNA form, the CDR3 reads TGCAGTGCCGCCACTGGATCCTACAATGAGCAGTATTTT. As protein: CSAATGSYNEQYF.

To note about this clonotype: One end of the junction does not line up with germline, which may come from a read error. The CDR3 DNA is TGTGCCAGCAGTTTAGAGTGGGGGGCAGAAGAGACCCAGTACTTC. It encodes CASSLEWGAEETQYF. V gene TRBV10-3 combines with J gene TRBJ2-5; D possibly matches TRBD1 or TRBD2 (6 bases each). Germline lookup yields CDR1 ENHRY and CDR2 SYGVKD. There are 15 residues in the CDR3.

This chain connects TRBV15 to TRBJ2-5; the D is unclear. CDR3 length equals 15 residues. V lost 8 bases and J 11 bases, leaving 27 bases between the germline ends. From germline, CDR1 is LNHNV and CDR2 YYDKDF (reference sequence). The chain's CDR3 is CATSPALPASNEQYF. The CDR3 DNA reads TGTGCCACCTCCCCGGCCCTACCCGCTTCTAATGAGCAGTACTTC. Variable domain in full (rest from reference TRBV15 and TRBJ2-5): DAMVIQNPRYQVTQFGKPVTLSCSQTLNHNVMYWYQQKSSQAPKLLFHYYDKDFNNEADTPDNFQSRRPNTSFCFLDIRSPGLGDTAMYLCATSPALPASNEQYFGPGTRLLVL.

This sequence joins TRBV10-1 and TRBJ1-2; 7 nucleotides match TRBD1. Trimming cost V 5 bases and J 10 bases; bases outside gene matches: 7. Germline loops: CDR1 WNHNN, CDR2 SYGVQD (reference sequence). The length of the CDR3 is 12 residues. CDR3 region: CASSNTGDIYTF. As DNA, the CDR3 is TGCGCCAGCAGTAATACAGGGGATATCTACACCTTC.

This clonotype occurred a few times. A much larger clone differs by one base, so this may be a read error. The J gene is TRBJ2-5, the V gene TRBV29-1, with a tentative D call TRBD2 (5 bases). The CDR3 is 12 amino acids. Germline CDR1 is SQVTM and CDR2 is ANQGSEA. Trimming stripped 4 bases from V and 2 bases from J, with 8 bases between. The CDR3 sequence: CSVAGIQETQYF. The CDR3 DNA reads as TGCAGCGTTGCCGGGATACAAGAGACCCAGTACTTC.

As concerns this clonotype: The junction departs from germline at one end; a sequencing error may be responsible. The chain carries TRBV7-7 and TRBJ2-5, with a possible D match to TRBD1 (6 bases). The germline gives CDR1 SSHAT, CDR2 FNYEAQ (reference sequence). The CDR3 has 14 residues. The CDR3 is CASSLGGFGNEQYF. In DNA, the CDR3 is TGTGCTAGCAGCTTAGGGGGTTTCGGCAATGAGCAGTACTTC. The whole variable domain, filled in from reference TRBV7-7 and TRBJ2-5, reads GAGVSQSPRYKVTKRGQDVTLRCDPISSHATLYWYQQALGQGPEFLTYFNYEAQPDKSGLPSDRFSAERPEGSISTLTIQRTEQRDSAMYRCASSLGGFGNEQYFGPGTRLLVL.

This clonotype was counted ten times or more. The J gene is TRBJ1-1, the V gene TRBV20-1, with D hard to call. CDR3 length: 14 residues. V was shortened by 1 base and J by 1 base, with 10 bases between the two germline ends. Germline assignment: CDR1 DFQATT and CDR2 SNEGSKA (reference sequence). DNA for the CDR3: TGCAGTGCTAGAGGGGAGGGCGCGAACACTGAAGCTTTCTTT. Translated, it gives CSARGEGANTEAFF.

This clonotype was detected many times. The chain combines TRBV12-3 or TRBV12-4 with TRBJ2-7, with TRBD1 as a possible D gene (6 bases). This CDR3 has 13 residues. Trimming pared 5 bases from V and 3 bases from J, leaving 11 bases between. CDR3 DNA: TGTGCCAGCAGTCCGGACAGAGGCTACGAGCAGTACTTC. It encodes CASSPDRGYEQYF.

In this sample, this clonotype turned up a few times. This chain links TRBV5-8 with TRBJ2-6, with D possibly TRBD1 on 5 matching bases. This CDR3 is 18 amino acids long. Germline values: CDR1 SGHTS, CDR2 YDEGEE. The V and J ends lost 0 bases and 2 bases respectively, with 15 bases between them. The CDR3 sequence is CASSLEGADVPGANVLTF. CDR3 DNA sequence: TGTGCCAGCAGCTTGGAAGGGGCCGACGTCCCTGGGGCCAACGTCCTGACTTTC.

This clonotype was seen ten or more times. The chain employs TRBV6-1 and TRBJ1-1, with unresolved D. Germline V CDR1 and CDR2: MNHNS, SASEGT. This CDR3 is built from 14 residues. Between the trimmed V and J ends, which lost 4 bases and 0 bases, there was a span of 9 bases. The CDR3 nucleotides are TGTGCCAGCAGTGTTTCGGGTATGAACACTGAAGCTTTCTTT. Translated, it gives CASSVSGMNTEAFF.

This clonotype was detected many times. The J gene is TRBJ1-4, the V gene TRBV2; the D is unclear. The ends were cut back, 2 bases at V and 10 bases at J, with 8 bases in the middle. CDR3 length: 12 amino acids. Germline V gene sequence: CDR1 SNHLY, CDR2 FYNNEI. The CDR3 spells CASSENVAKLFF. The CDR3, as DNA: TGTGCCAGCAGTGAAAATGTTGCAAAACTGTTTTTT.

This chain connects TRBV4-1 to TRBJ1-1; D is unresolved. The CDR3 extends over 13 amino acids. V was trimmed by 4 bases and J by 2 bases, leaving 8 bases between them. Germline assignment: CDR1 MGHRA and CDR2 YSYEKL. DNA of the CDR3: TGCGCCAGCAGCCTCCAATTTAACACTGAAGCTTTCTTT. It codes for CASSLQFNTEAFF.